Each of the 17 T cell receptor beta chains below was sequenced from the same sample in a study of OX40 agonist ivuxolimab in advanced cancers. Sequencing was performed with immunoSEQ multiplex PCR; in TCRdb, only in-frame clones are kept and a portion is missing. This table holds about 58,000 clones, over 75% found once. Sequencing was performed on CD4+ or CD8+ T cells sorted from blood, taken in a trial of the OX40 agonist ivuxolimab. All receptors come from an adult with an advanced solid tumor such as melanoma, head and neck, liver or kidney cancer.

The V and J genes are TRBV5-1 and TRBJ2-1; a weak D match, TRBD2 (5 bases). Germline assignment: CDR1 SGHRS and CDR2 YFSETQ. Trimming left V 2 bases short and J 9 bases short, with 12 bases between. The CDR3 runs to 13 residues. CDR3 residues: CASSLHGESEQFF. CDR3 nucleotides: TGCGCCAGCAGCTTACACGGGGAAAGTGAGCAGTTCTTC.

The rearrangement links TRBV5-5 to TRBJ1-1; D unresolved. Trimming cost V 0 bases and J 0 bases, with 6 bases left between them. This CDR3 has 14 residues. Germline CDR1 reads SGHKS; CDR2 reads YYEKEE (reference sequence). CDR3 amino acids: CASSLVLVNTEAFF. CDR3 bases: TGTGCCAGCAGCTTGGTTCTAGTGAACACTGAAGCTTTCTTT.

This chain uses TRBV21-1 with TRBJ2-1. TRBV21-1 is a listed pseudogene. The CDR3 length is 14 residues. CDR3 sequence reads: CASSNGTPRYEQFF. CDR3 DNA: TGTGCCAGCAGCAATGGGACGCCCAGGTATGAGCAGTTCTTC.

The chain carries TRBV28 and TRBJ2-7; a weak D match, TRBD1 (5 bases). Between the trimmed V and J ends, which lost 6 bases and 6 bases, there was a span of 18 bases. This CDR3 contains 14 residues. The germline V gene encodes CDR1 MDHEN and CDR2 SYDVKM. The CDR3 here is CASSVLSGQGEQYF. The CDR3 region has the DNA TGTGCCAGCAGCGTACTATCAGGGCAGGGCGAGCAGTACTTC. Variable domain in full (rest from reference TRBV28 and TRBJ2-7): DVKVTQSSRYLVKRTGEKVFLECVQDMDHENMFWYRQDPGLGLRLIYFSYDVKMKEKGDIPEGYSVSREKKERFSLILESASTNQTSMYLCASSVLSGQGEQYFGPGTRLTVT.

V and J are TRBV30 and TRBJ2-2; no reliable D call. The V and J ends lost 3 bases and 5 bases respectively, with 10 bases between them. The CDR3 has 13 amino acids. Germline V lookup: CDR1 GTSNPN, CDR2 SVGIG (reference sequence). The CDR3 region is CAWSSHGTGELFF. The CDR3, as DNA: TGTGCCTGGAGCTCTCATGGGACCGGGGAGCTGTTTTTT. The entire variable domain, with the rest obtained from reference TRBV30 and TRBJ2-2, is as follows: SQTIHQWPATLVQPVGSPLSLECTVEGTSNPNLYWYRQAAGRGLQLLFYSVGIGQISSEVPQNLSASRPQDRQFILSSKKLLLSDSGFYLCAWSSHGTGELFFGEGSRLTVL.

The chain couples TRBV28 to TRBJ1-2; TRBD1 is a possible D gene (6 bases). Germline CDR1 MDHEN, CDR2 SYDVKM. V lost 4 bases, J lost 3 bases, and 12 bases lay in between. CDR3 length: 14 amino acids. The CDR3 spells CASSSGGAHYGYTF. The CDR3 DNA follows: TGTGCCAGCAGTTCCGGGGGCGCCCACTATGGCTACACCTTC.

The chain uses TRBV2 and TRBJ1-4; 7 bases agree with TRBD1. The V and J ends lost 8 bases and 7 bases, in that order; junction bases with no gene match: 13. Germline V gives CDR1 SNHLY, CDR2 FYNNEI. The CDR3 is 15 residues long. The CDR3 loop is CASRRQGPLGEKLFF. In DNA form, the CDR3 reads TGTGCCAGCCGGAGACAGGGCCCTCTGGGTGAAAAACTGTTTTTT.

The rearrangement joins TRBV10-1 to TRBJ2-7; 8 bases match TRBD1. This CDR3 contains 14 residues. V shed 7 bases and J 5 bases; nucleotides not matched to a gene: 10. Germline CDR1 WNHNN, CDR2 SYGVQD (reference sequence). The DNA of the CDR3 is TGCGCCAGCATTGTGGACAGGGTTATCCACGAGCAGTACTTC. Its protein is CASIVDRVIHEQYF.

The chain couples TRBV4-3 to TRBJ2-2; maybe TRBD2 (5 bases). CDR3 size: 14 residues. Per the germline V gene, CDR1 is LGHNA and CDR2 is YSLEER. Trimming cost V 0 bases and J 5 bases, with 7 bases left between them. The CDR3 loop is CASSQDWRTGELFF. The CDR3 DNA is TGCGCCAGCAGCCAAGATTGGAGGACCGGGGAGCTGTTTTTT.

The CDR3 bases are TGCGCCAGCAGCCCAATTCCCTCAGGGAATGTCCGAGAAAAACTGTTTTTT. Translated, it gives CASSPIPSGNVREKLFF. This chain uses TRBV5-1 with TRBJ1-4; weak D call: TRBD1 (5 bases). V lost 4 bases and J 8 bases, leaving 24 bases between the germline ends. From germline, CDR1 is SGHRS and CDR2 YFSETQ. The CDR3 runs to 17 residues.

The chain has TRBV18 and TRBJ1-1; TRBD1 might be the D (5 bases). V was shortened by 3 bases and J by 3 bases, with 14 bases between the two germline ends. Germline V gene sequence: CDR1 KGHSH, CDR2 LQKENI. The CDR3 contains 15 residues. CDR3 protein: CASSPNESGHTEAFF. Written as DNA, the CDR3 is TGTGCCAGCTCACCTAACGAGTCGGGACACACTGAAGCTTTCTTT.

In this sample, this clone turned up once. This chain connects TRBV19 to TRBJ1-5, with 7 bases fitting TRBD1. In germline, CDR1 is LNHDA, CDR2 SQIVND (reference sequence). V was clipped by 6 bases and J by 6 bases; unmatched bases: 8. This CDR3 comprises 14 residues. The CDR3 DNA follows: TGTGCCAGTAGCAAACAGGGGCCGAGTCAGCCCCAGCATTTT. Translated, it gives CASSKQGPSQPQHF.

The chain combines TRBV5-1 with TRBJ2-3, with TRBD2 matching over 11 bases. CDR1 SGHRS and CDR2 YFSETQ come from the germline V gene. Germline trimming cut 3 bases from V and 2 bases from J; bases unmatched to any gene: 5. This CDR3 is built from 16 residues. CDR3: CASSSLAGGLTDTQYF. The DNA of the CDR3 is TGCGCCAGCAGCTCGCTAGCGGGAGGCCTCACAGATACGCAGTATTTT.

The CDR3 loop reads CASSLWGNEKLFF. In nucleotides, the CDR3 is TGCGCCAGCAGCCTCTGGGGAAACGAAAAACTGTTTTTT. The chain links TRBV5-1 to TRBJ1-4; D not certain. Germline V lookup: CDR1 SGHRS, CDR2 YFSETQ. V was pared by 4 bases and J by 8 bases, with 12 bases between. The CDR3 extends over 13 amino acids.

This rearrangement joins TRBV18 to TRBJ2-1; D is undetermined. Germline V gene data show CDR1 as KGHSH and CDR2 as LQKENI. The length of the CDR3 is 13 residues. The germline V and J ends were trimmed by 3 bases and 5 bases, with 8 bases remaining between them. Here the CDR3 reads CASSPPLDNEQFF. The CDR3 coding sequence is TGTGCCAGCTCACCTCCTCTTGACAATGAGCAGTTCTTC.

The chain uses TRBV19 and TRBJ2-5; tentatively, D is TRBD2 (5 bases). The germline V gene encodes CDR1 LNHDA and CDR2 SQIVND (reference sequence). Trimming left V 5 bases short and J 3 bases short, with 10 bases between. CDR3 size: 13 residues. The CDR3 region is CASSPVGEETQYF. CDR3 bases: TGTGCCAGTAGTCCAGTCGGGGAAGAGACCCAGTACTTC.

The J gene is TRBJ1-2, the V gene TRBV19; D unclear. Trimming took 0 bases from V and 4 from J, leaving 12 bases between them. The germline V gene encodes CDR1 LNHDA and CDR2 SQIVND (reference sequence). CDR3 length equals 15 residues. CDR3 nucleotide sequence: TGTGCCAGTAGTATAGATGAGCAGGTTATCTATGGCTACACCTTC. Translating gives CASSIDEQVIYGYTF.